This record looks at one T cell receptor beta chain sequence and its context. Vbeta (60) and Jbeta (13) primers were used in the PCR. Sequencing used immunoSEQ multiplex PCR; TCRdb keeps in-frame clones, though not all of them. Found here are over 110,000 clones, more than 70% of them singletons; the top ten hold over 1%. This record belongs to a study of cytomegalovirus exposure and HLA in healthy donors. In germline, CDR1 is SEHNR, CDR2 FQNEAQ (reference sequence). The CDR3 is 11 amino acids. Trimming took off 9 bases at V and 3 bases at J, with 5 bases between the two ends. Material for sequencing was PBMCs. The TCR comes from a male donor in good health and CMV-seropositive. The chain has TRBV7-9 and TRBJ2-2; D is perhaps TRBD1 (5 bases). The CDR3 DNA is TGTGCCAGACAGGACACCGGGGAGCTGTTTTTT. Encoded protein: CARQDTGELFF. The whole variable domain, filled in from reference TRBV7-9 and TRBJ2-2, reads DTGVSQNPRHKITKRGQNVTFRCDPISEHNRLYWYRQTLGQGPEFLTYFQNEAQLEKSRLLSDRFSAERPKGSFSTLEIQRTEQGDSAMYLCARQDTGELFFGEGSRLTVL.